The clone carrying this T cell receptor (beta chain) was detected many times. Its matching antigen is unknown. The CDR3 has 15 residues. Looked up from germline, CDR1 is SGHRS and CDR2 is YFSETQ. Trimming stripped 2 bases from V and 8 bases from J, with 17 bases between. 5'-RACE, quantitative and with molecular barcodes, yielded the TCR beta libraries. TCRdb re-called the 5' RACE reads through MiXCR, storing one row per CDR3 protein. Among approximately 190,000 distinct CDR3 sequences listed, under 15% were seen once. The data were taken from a study of CD8 T cells in ankylosing spondylitis. Findings of the study overall: Some motif variants had been reported before (in reactive arthritis synovial fluid and blood). Disease-linked clones were reportedly significantly enriched in matched ankylosing spondylitis synovial fluid.

The V gene is TRBV5-1, the J gene TRBJ2-1, with D perhaps TRBD2 (5 bases). The sequence derives from a female donor with ankylosing spondylitis or in good health (not recorded which). The sample comprised blood, either unsorted or a sorted T cell fraction (not recorded which). The CDR3 is CASSFSRQGRDEQFF. The CDR3 DNA follows: TGCGCCAGCAGCTTTTCCCGGCAAGGGCGGGATGAGCAGTTCTTC.